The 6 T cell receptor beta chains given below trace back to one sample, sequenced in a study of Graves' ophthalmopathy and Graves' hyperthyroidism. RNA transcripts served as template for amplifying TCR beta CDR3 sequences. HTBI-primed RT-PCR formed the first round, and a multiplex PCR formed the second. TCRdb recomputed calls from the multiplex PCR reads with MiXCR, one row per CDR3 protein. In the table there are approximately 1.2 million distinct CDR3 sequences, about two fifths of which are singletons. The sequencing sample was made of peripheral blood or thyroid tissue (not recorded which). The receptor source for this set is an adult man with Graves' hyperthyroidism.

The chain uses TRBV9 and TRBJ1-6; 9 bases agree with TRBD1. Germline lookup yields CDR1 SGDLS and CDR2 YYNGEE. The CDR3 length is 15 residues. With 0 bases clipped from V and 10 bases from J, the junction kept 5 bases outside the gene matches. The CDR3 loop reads CASSVEQGAVSPLHF. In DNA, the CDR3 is TGTGCCAGCAGCGTAGAACAGGGGGCTGTGTCACCCCTCCACTTT.

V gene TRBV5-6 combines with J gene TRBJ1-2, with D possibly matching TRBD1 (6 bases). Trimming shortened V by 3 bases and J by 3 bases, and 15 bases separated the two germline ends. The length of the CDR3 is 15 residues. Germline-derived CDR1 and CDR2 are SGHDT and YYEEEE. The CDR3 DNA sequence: TGTGCCAGCAGCTCAGCGGACGGGGGGCACTATGGCTACACCTTC. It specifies CASSSADGGHYGYTF.

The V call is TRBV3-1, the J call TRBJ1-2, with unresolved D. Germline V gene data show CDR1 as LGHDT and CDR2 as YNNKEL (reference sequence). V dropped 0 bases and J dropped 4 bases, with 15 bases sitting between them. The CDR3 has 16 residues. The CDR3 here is CASSQDKVRAGYGYTF. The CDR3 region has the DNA TGTGCCAGCAGCCAAGATAAAGTCCGGGCAGGCTATGGCTACACCTTC.

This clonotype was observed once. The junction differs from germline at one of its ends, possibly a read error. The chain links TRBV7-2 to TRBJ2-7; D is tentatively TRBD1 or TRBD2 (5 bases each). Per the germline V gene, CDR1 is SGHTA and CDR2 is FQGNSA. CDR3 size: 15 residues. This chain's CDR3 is CAGSQDDGTTYEQYF. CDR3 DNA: TGTGCCGGCAGCCAAGATGACGGGACCACCTACGAGCAGTACTTC.

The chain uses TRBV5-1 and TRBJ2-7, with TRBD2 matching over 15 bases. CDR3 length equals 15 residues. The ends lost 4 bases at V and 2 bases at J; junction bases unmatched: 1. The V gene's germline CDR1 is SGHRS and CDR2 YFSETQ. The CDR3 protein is CASSGTSGRPYEQYF. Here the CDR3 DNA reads TGCGCCAGCAGCGGGACTAGCGGGAGGCCCTACGAGCAGTACTTC.

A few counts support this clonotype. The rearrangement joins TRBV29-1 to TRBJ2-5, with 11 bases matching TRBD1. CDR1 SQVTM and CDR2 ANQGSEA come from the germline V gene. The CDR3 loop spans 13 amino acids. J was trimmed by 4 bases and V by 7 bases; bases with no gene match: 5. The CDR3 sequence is CSADRGRSETQYF. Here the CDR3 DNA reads TGCAGCGCGGACAGGGGGCGCTCAGAGACCCAGTACTTC. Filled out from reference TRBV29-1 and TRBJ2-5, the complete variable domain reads SAVISQKPSRDICQRGTSLTIQCQVDSQVTMMFWYRQQPGQSLTLIATANQGSEATYESGFVIDKFPISRPNLTFSTLTVSNMSPEDSSIYLCSADRGRSETQYFGPGTRLLVL.